Ten or more counts support the clone carrying this TCR beta chain. The target antigen is unknown. Template material for amplifying TCR beta CDR3 regions consisted of RNA transcripts. HTBI primers were employed in a first-round RT-PCR of the TCR CDR3. MiXCR, run by TCRdb on the multiplex PCR reads, gives a single entry per CDR3 protein. The sample holds about 49,000 distinct CDR3 sequences; roughly 50% are singletons and the top ten take 34%. Germline V gene sequence: CDR1 SGHAT, CDR2 FQNNGV. Losses at the gene ends were 5 bases for V and 7 bases for J; bases not matched to a gene: 8. The CDR3 length is 16 residues. The data were obtained in a study of T cells in Graves' hyperthyroidism and ophthalmopathy. Study conclusions and caveats: A model built on 13 V-J features separated ophthalmopathy from stable hyperthyroidism. Appearing also in blood were most of the thyroid clonotypes expanded above 0.001.

No progression to ophthalmopathy during 18 months of follow-up defined stable disease. The study based diagnoses on clinical symptoms, serum thyroxine and TRAb, thyroid ultrasound and orbital computed tomography. The source of this sequence is a man younger than 35 with Graves' hyperthyroidism. The sample taken for sequencing was peripheral blood or thyroid tissue (not recorded which). The chain recombines TRBV11-2 with TRBJ2-2; TRBD2 agrees at 12 bases. The CDR3 loop reads CASSQRLAGVGGELFF. The CDR3 nucleotides read TGTGCCAGCAGCCAAAGACTAGCGGGGGTAGGCGGGGAGCTGTTTTTT. Together with reference TRBV11-2 and TRBJ2-2, the CDR3 gives the full variable domain: EAGVAQSPRYKIIEKRQSVAFWCNPISGHATLYWYQQILGQGPKLLIQFQNNGVVDDSQLPKDRFSAERLKGVDSTLKIQPAKLEDSAVYLCASSQRLAGVGGELFFGEGSRLTVL.